These T cell receptor beta chains were read from a single sample in a study of T cell clusters in autoimmune cytopenias. Using the multiplex PCR reads, TCRdb records one entry per CDR3 protein without DNA. Across more than 2,500 distinct CDR3 sequences, the top ten clones capture 20% to 30% of the sample. The specimen was peripheral blood. The receptors here all came from a human donor with an autoimmune cytopenia or autoimmune hepatitis (not recorded which). Both conserved end residues are part of each CDR3. The order of the fields is V gene, J gene, clone size, CDR3 protein. Clone size is given for some rows only: seen once, a few or many times, or a class if the clone is expanded.

V: TRBV7-6
J: TRBJ2-7
size: medium-sized
CDR3: CASSLAPGLAGYEQYF

V: TRBV18
J: TRBJ2-5
size: .
CDR3: CASSPLTGPQETQYF

V: TRBV6-1
J: TRBJ1-2
size: medium-sized
CDR3: CASSASSGTGVYGYTF

V: TRBV11-1
J: TRBJ2-3
size: medium-sized
CDR3: CASSPRDRGTDTQYF

V: TRBV27
J: TRBJ2-7
size: .
CDR3: CASSCSLGGASRVEQYF

V: TRBV20-1
J: TRBJ1-2
size: medium-sized
CDR3: CSARTAYGYTF

V: TRBV4-2
J: TRBJ2-3
size: medium-sized
CDR3: CASSQVGSEDTQYF

V: TRBV27
J: TRBJ2-6
size: medium-sized
CDR3: CASSLGPQVVRAGANVLTF

V: TRBV7-6
J: TRBJ2-7
size: medium-sized
CDR3: CASSLGSNKGEQYF

V: TRBV5-1
J: TRBJ1-2
size: medium-sized
CDR3: CASSLTAVEGYTF

V: TRBV12-3/TRBV12-4
J: TRBJ2-5
size: medium-sized
CDR3: CASSLARRGSSQETQYF

V: TRBV6-1
J: TRBJ2-7
size: .
CDR3: CATLPRGSSYEQYF

V: TRBV19
J: TRBJ2-5
size: medium-sized
CDR3: CASAQQGNTGETQYF

V: TRBV5-1
J: TRBJ2-1
size: .
CDR3: CASSLEVFNEQFF

V: TRBV4-2
J: TRBJ2-7
size: medium-sized
CDR3: CASSQFGGGLRAYEQYF

V: TRBV12-3/TRBV12-4
J: TRBJ1-1
size: .
CDR3: CASSKPPGRLNTEAFF

V: TRBV19
J: TRBJ2-1
size: medium-sized
CDR3: CASSNSGGTQDEQFF

V: TRBV19
J: TRBJ1-1
size: medium-sized
CDR3: CATSFGWTNTEAFF

V: TRBV30
J: TRBJ2-7
size: medium-sized
CDR3: CAWNSGVREQYF

V: TRBV5-5
J: TRBJ1-1
size: medium-sized
CDR3: CASSLGGRNTEAFF

V: TRBV6-5
J: TRBJ1-1
size: medium-sized
CDR3: CASSIGQGSEAFF

V: TRBV11-1
J: TRBJ2-1
size: medium-sized
CDR3: CASSSAGQGRDEQFF

V: TRBV6-1
J: TRBJ2-3
size: medium-sized
CDR3: CASVDREGQDTQYF

V: TRBV6-5
J: TRBJ1-6
size: medium-sized
CDR3: CASSYKTYLGSPLHF

V: TRBV6-1
J: TRBJ2-2
size: medium-sized
CDR3: CASGVLRDTGELFF

V: TRBV20-1
J: TRBJ1-3
size: .
CDR3: CIANWGNTIYF

V: TRBV11-2
J: TRBJ2-5
size: medium-sized
CDR3: CASSLEIAGALSQYF

V: TRBV20-1
J: TRBJ2-7
size: .
CDR3: CSASPAGAFGEQYF

V: TRBV4-2
J: TRBJ1-1
size: .
CDR3: CASSQGQGATMNTEAFF

V: TRBV7-6
J: TRBJ2-3
size: .
CDR3: CASSTGQGGGTDTQYF

V: TRBV20-1
J: TRBJ1-2
size: .
CDR3: CSARDASGTDYGYTF

V: TRBV18
J: TRBJ2-5
size: medium-sized
CDR3: CASSRGLNQETQYF